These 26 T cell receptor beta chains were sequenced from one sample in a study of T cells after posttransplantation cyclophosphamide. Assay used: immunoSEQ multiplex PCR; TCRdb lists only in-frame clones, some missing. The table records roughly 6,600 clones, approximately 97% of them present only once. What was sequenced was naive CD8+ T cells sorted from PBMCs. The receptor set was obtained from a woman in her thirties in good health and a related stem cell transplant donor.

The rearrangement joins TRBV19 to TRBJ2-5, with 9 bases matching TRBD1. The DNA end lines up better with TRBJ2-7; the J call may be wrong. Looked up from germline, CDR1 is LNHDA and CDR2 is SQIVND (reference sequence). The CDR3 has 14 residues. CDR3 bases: TGTGCCAGTAGTATCCGGGACAGGGTCTACGAGCAGTACTTC. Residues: CASSIRDRVYEQYF.

The DNA for the CDR3 is TGTGCCAGCAAGACAGGGCCCTACGAGCAGTACTTC. This sequence encodes CASKTGPYEQYF. This chain connects TRBV27 to TRBJ2-7, with 7 nucleotides matching TRBD1. V lost 7 bases and J lost 2; bases outside the gene matches: 2. The CDR3 has 12 residues. Germline CDR1 is MNHEY and CDR2 is SMNVEV (reference sequence).

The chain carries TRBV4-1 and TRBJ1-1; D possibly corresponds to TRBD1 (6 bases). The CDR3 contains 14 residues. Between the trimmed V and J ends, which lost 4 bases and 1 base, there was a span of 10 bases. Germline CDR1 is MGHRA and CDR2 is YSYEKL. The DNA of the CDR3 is TGCGCCAGCAGCCTGACAGGCGCGAACACTGAAGCTTTCTTT. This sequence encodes CASSLTGANTEAFF.

CDR3 sequence: CASSADRAPAQETQYF. The DNA for the CDR3 is TGTGCCAGCAGCGCGGACAGGGCTCCAGCACAAGAGACCCAGTACTTC. V is TRBV5-5 and J is TRBJ2-5; 8 positions match TRBD1. The CDR3 has 16 amino acids. J gave up 2 bases and V 4 bases, and 10 bases lay outside the gene matches. Germline CDR1 and CDR2: SGHKS and YYEKEE (reference sequence).

CDR3 bases: TGTGCCAGTAGTTTCGGGTCAAACACTGAAGCTTTCTTT. Translating gives CASSFGSNTEAFF. The chain combines TRBV19 with TRBJ1-1; D remains unclear. This CDR3 is built from 13 residues. CDR1 and CDR2 from the germline V gene are LNHDA and SQIVND (reference sequence). Trimming cost V 5 bases and J 2 bases, with 9 bases left between them. The whole variable domain, remainder taken from reference TRBV19 and TRBJ1-1, is DGGITQSPKYLFRKEGQNVTLSCEQNLNHDAMYWYRQDPGQGLRLIYYSQIVNDFQKGDIAEGYSVSREKKESFPLTVTSAQKNPTAFYLCASSFGSNTEAFFGQGTRLTVV.

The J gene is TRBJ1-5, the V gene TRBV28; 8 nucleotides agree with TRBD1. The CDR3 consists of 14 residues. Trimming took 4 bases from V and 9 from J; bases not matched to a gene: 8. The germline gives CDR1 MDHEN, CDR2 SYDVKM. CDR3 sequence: CASSWTGPRVPQHF. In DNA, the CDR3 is TGTGCCAGCAGTTGGACAGGGCCCAGAGTGCCCCAGCATTTT.

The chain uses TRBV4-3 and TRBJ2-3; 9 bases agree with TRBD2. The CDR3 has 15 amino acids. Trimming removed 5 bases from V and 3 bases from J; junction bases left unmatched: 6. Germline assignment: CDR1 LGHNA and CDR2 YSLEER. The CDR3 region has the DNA TGCGCCAGCAGCACCGTAGCGGGGGCGACAGATACGCAGTATTTT. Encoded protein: CASSTVAGATDTQYF.

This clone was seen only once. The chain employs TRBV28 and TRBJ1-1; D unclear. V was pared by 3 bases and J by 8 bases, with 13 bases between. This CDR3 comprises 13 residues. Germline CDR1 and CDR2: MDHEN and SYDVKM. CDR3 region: CASSFRRVSEAFF. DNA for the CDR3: TGTGCCAGCAGTTTTAGGCGAGTTAGCGAAGCTTTCTTT.

The CDR3 protein is CAISDAGSYEQYF. For the CDR3, the DNA is TGTGCCATCAGTGATGCGGGAAGCTACGAGCAGTACTTC. The gene calls are TRBV10-3 and TRBJ2-7; maybe TRBD2 (6 bases). The V gene lost 3 bases and the J gene lost 3 bases, with 9 bases spanning the gap. Germline V lookup: CDR1 ENHRY, CDR2 SYGVKD. The CDR3 consists of 13 residues.

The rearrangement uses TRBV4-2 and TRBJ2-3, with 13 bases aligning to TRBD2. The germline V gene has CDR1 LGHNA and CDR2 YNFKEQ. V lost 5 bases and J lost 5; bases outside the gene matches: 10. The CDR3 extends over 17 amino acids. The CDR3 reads CASSSQTSGGQGDTQYF. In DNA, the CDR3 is TGTGCCAGCAGCTCCCAGACTAGCGGGGGGCAGGGAGATACGCAGTATTTT.

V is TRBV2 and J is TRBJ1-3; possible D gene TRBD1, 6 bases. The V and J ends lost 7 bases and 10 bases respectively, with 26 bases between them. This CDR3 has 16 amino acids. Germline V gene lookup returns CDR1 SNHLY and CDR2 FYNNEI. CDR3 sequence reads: CASKRRLGTPGETIYF. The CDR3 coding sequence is TGTGCCAGCAAAAGGAGATTAGGGACACCAGGGGAGACCATATATTTT.

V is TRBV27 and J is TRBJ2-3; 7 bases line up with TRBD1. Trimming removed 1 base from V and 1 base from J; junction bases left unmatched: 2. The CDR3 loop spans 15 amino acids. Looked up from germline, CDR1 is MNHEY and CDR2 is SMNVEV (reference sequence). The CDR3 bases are TGTGCCAGCAGTTTATTTCAGGGGGGCACAGATACGCAGTATTTT. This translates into CASSLFQGGTDTQYF.

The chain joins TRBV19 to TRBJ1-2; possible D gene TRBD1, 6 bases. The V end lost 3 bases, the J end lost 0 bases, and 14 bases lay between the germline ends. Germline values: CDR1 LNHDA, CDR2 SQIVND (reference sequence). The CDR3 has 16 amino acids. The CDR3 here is CASSIGRGRSNYGYTF. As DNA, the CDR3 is TGTGCCAGTAGTATCGGCAGGGGCAGGTCTAACTATGGCTACACCTTC.

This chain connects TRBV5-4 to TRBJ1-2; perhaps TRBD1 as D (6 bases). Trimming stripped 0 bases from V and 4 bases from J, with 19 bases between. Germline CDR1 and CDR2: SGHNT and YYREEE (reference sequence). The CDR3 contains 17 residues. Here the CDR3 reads CASSLDIPRGEIYGYTF. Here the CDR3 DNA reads TGTGCCAGCAGCTTGGATATTCCCAGGGGCGAAATCTATGGCTACACCTTC.

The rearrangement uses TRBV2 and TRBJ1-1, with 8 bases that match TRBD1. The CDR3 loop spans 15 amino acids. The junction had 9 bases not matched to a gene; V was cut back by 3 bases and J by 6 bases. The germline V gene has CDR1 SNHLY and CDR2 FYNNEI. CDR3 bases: TGTGCCAGCAGTGAGGATGGGGCGGACAGGGCTGAAGCTTTCTTT. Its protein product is CASSEDGADRAEAFF.

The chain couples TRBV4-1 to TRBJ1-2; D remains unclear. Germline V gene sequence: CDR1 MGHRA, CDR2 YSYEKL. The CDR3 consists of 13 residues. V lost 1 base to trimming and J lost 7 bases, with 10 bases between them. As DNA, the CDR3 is TGCGCCAGCAGCCAAGTCGGCGAGGGTGGCTACACCTTC. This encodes CASSQVGEGGYTF.

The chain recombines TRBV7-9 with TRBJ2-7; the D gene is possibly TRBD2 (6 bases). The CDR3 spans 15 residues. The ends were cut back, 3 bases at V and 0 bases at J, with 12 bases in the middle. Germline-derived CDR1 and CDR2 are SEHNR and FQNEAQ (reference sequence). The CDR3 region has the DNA TGTGCCAGCAGCTTTGGACCAGCGGGCTCCTACGAGCAGTACTTC. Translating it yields CASSFGPAGSYEQYF.

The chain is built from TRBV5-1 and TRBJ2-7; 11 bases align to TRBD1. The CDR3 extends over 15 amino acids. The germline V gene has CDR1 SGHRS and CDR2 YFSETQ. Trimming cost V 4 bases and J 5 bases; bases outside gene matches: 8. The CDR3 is CASSPGQGARDEQYF. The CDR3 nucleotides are TGCGCCAGCAGCCCAGGACAGGGGGCGCGAGACGAGCAGTACTTC.

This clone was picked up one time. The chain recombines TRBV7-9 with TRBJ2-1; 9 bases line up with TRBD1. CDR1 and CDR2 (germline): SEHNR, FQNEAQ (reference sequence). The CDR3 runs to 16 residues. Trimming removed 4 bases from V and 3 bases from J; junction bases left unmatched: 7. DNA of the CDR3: TGTGCCAGCAGCTGGACCGGGACAGGGTTCTACAATGAGCAGTTCTTC. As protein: CASSWTGTGFYNEQFF.

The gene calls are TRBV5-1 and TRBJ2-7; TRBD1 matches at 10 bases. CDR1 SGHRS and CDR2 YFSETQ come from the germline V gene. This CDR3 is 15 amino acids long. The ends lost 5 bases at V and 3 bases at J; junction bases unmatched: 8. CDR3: CASSSGTGASYEQYF. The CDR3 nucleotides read TGCGCCAGCAGTTCCGGGACAGGGGCCAGCTACGAGCAGTACTTC.

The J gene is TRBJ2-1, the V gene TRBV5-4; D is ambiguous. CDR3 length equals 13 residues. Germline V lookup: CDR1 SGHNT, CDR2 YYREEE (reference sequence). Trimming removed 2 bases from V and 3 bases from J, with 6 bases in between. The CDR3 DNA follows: TGTGCCAGCAGCTTCGGAGACTACAATGAGCAGTTCTTC. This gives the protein CASSFGDYNEQFF.

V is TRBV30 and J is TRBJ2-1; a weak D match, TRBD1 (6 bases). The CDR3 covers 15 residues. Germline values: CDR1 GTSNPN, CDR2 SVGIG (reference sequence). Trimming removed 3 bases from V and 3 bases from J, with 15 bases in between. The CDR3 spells CAWSTGTTNYNEQFF. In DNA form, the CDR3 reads TGTGCCTGGAGCACCGGGACAACTAACTACAATGAGCAGTTCTTC.

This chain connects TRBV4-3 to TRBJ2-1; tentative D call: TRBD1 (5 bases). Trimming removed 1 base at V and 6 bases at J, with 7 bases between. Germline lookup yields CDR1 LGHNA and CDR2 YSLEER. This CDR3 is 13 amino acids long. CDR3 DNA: TGCGCCAGCAGCCAAGCAGGGCCCAATGAGCAGTTCTTC. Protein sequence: CASSQAGPNEQFF.

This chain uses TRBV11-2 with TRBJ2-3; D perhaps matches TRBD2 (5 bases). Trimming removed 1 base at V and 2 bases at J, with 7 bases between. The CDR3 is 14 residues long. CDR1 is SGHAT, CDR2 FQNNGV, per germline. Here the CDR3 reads CASSLVEDTDTQYF. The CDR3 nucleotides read TGTGCCAGCAGCTTAGTGGAGGACACAGATACGCAGTATTTT.

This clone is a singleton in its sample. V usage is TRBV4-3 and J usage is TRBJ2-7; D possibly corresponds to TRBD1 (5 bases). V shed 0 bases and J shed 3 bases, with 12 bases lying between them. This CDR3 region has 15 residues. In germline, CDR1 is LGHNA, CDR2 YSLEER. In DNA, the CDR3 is TGCGCCAGCAGCCAAGAATCAGGGCCGGTCTACGAGCAGTACTTC. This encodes CASSQESGPVYEQYF.

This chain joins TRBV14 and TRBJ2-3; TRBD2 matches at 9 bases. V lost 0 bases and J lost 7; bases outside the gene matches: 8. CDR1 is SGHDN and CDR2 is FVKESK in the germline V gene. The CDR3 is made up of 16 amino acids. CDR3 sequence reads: CASSQDRAGGKYTQYF. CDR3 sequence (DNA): TGTGCCAGCAGCCAAGATAGAGCGGGGGGCAAATATACGCAGTATTTT.